Each of the 5 T cell receptor beta chains below was sequenced from the same sample in a study of post-analysis software for immune sequencing data. Study-level points and caveats: The study found TRBV5-6, TRBV5-1 and TRBV20-1 among a handful of TRBV segments more frequent in patients than controls.

Antigen specificity for these receptors is unknown. TCR beta cDNA libraries had unique molecular identifiers. One entry per CDR3 protein results from TCRdb running MiXCR on the PCR reads. This sample has roughly 430,000 distinct CDR3 sequences, with approximately 39% found just once. Sequenced material: blood. The receptor source for this set is a girl aged 2 to 9 with multiple sclerosis.

V is TRBV28 and J is TRBJ2-1; D might be TRBD1 or TRBD2, each matching 5 bases. V was cut by 3 bases and J by 9 bases, with 12 bases left in between. Per the germline V gene, CDR1 is MDHEN and CDR2 is SYDVKM. CDR3 length: 13 residues. As DNA, the CDR3 is TGTGCCAGCAGTTTCCAGGGTGGGGGTGAGCAGTTCTTC. Protein product: CASSFQGGGEQFF.

There are a few counts of this clonotype. The rearrangement links TRBV18 to TRBJ2-3, with a possible D match to TRBD1 (6 bases). Germline-derived CDR1 and CDR2 are KGHSH and LQKENI. V lost 3 bases and J 0 bases, leaving 10 bases between the germline ends. The CDR3 loop spans 15 amino acids. This chain's CDR3 is CASSPNQGSTDTQYF. The CDR3 DNA follows: TGTGCCAGCTCACCTAATCAGGGGAGCACAGATACGCAGTATTTT.

This clonotype was seen more than once but under ten times. The chain is built from TRBV28 and TRBJ2-1; 7 nucleotides match TRBD2. V lost 7 bases and J lost 0; bases outside the gene matches: 6. Looked up from germline, CDR1 is MDHEN and CDR2 is SYDVKM. The CDR3 totals 15 residues. The CDR3, as DNA: TGTGCCAGCAAGAAGCGGACTAGCTCCTACAATGAGCAGTTCTTC. Translation: CASKKRTSSYNEQFF.

V usage is TRBV7-9 and J usage is TRBJ1-5; 10 bases are a match to TRBD1. The junction had 5 bases not matched to a gene; V was cut back by 4 bases and J by 5 bases. The CDR3 consists of 15 residues. Germline V gene data show CDR1 as SEHNR and CDR2 as FQNEAQ (reference sequence). CDR3 in DNA: TGTGCCAGCAGCTGGGGGACAGGGGTATATCAGCCCCAGCATTTT. Protein: CASSWGTGVYQPQHF.

In its sample, this clonotype was seen a few times. The chain links TRBV4-1 to TRBJ2-5, with TRBD1 identical over 11 bases. The length of the CDR3 is 17 residues. CDR1 is MGHRA and CDR2 is YSYEKL in the germline V gene. Losses at the gene ends were 0 bases for V and 5 bases for J; bases not matched to a gene: 8. CDR3 nucleotides: TGCGCCAGCAGCCAAGAATTAAGGACAGGGGGCCTGGAGACCCAGTACTTC. It encodes CASSQELRTGGLETQYF.